These 16 T cell receptor beta chains were all obtained from the same sample, sequenced in a study of metastatic and nonmetastatic thyroid tumors. MiXCR reprocessed the PCR reads for TCRdb. Among roughly 14,000 clones listed, 30% to 40% were seen once. No treatment had been given to any patient before thyroid surgery. The sequencing input was blood. The receptors come from a female donor with papillary thyroid cancer or a benign thyroid nodule (not recorded which). Some clones in this sample may be carry-over from other donors' samples.

This clone was counted many times. The chain joins TRBV20-1 to TRBJ2-1; D gene unclear. The V gene's germline CDR1 is DFQATT and CDR2 SNEGSKA (reference sequence). V was trimmed by 2 bases and J by 2 bases, leaving 16 bases between them. The CDR3 extends over 16 amino acids. CDR3 loop: CSARISLMDTYNEQFF. The CDR3 DNA sequence: TGCAGTGCTAGAATTTCACTCATGGATACCTACAATGAGCAGTTCTTC.

The V gene is TRBV11-2, the J gene TRBJ2-7; perhaps TRBD2 as D (5 bases). Trimming removed 1 base from V and 6 bases from J, with 7 bases in between. This CDR3 region has 12 residues. Germline loops: CDR1 SGHAT, CDR2 FQNNGV. CDR3 amino acids: CASSLAAVEQYF. CDR3 bases: TGTGCCAGCAGCTTAGCAGCGGTCGAGCAGTACTTC.

The chain has TRBV4-2 and TRBJ2-7; the match to TRBD1 covers 11 bases. CDR1 is LGHNA and CDR2 is YNFKEQ in the germline V gene. CDR3 length equals 15 residues. The junction had 8 bases not matched to a gene; V was cut back by 5 bases and J by 5 bases. The CDR3 sequence is CASSLRDRGYDEQYF. The DNA for the CDR3 is TGTGCCAGCAGCTTACGGGACAGGGGGTATGACGAGCAGTACTTC.

By share, this clone ranks as medium-sized (0.01 to 0.1%). CDR3 residues: CASRSRQGRTYEQYF. As DNA, the CDR3 is TGTGCCAGCAGAAGCCGACAGGGGAGGACCTACGAGCAGTACTTC. The rearrangement uses TRBV6-2 or TRBV6-3 and TRBJ2-7, with 8 bases fitting TRBD1. Germline V gives CDR1 MNHEY, CDR2 SVGEGT. This CDR3 has 15 amino acids. V shed 6 bases and J 2 bases; nucleotides not matched to a gene: 9.

The chain carries TRBV19 and TRBJ2-3; D unclear. This CDR3 region has 16 residues. CDR1 and CDR2 from the germline V gene are LNHDA and SQIVND (reference sequence). V was cut by 4 bases and J by 0 bases, with 14 bases left in between. The chain's CDR3 is CASSTFSLSSTDTQYF. In nucleotides, the CDR3 is TGTGCCAGTAGTACTTTCTCACTTTCTAGCACAGATACGCAGTATTTT.

This clone has more than one count but fewer than ten. Here the CDR3 DNA reads TGTGCCAGTAGTATCAGCTCGAGCAGACAGTTCTTC. Its translation is CASSISSSRQFF. The rearrangement uses TRBV19 and TRBJ2-1; D uncertain. Trimming shortened V by 3 bases and J by 13 bases, and 13 bases separated the two germline ends. Per the germline V gene, CDR1 is LNHDA and CDR2 is SQIVND (reference sequence). The CDR3 covers 12 residues.

The rearrangement links TRBV13 to TRBJ2-7; 10 bases line up with TRBD2. The CDR3 contains 15 residues. The germline gives CDR1 PRHDT, CDR2 FYEKMQ (reference sequence). Trimming at V came to 6 bases and at J to 0 bases, leaving 5 bases not matched to a gene. The DNA for the CDR3 is TGTGCCAGCAGTCCGAGGACTAGCGGCTCCTACGAGCAGTACTTC. Encoded protein: CASSPRTSGSYEQYF.

In its sample, this clone was seen a few times. The chain is built from TRBV6-2 or TRBV6-3 and TRBJ2-2; the D gene is possibly TRBD2 (6 bases). Germline V gives CDR1 MNHEY, CDR2 SVGEGT. With 0 bases removed from V and 3 bases from J, the gap between germline ends came to 17 bases. The CDR3 covers 18 residues. The CDR3 sequence is CASSYSLQRATDTGELFF. The CDR3 nucleotides are TGTGCCAGCAGTTACTCGCTGCAGCGGGCGACCGACACCGGGGAGCTGTTTTTT.

The table lists this clone with many counts. The J gene is TRBJ1-1, the V gene TRBV6-4; D is unresolved. V was trimmed by 0 bases and J by 12 bases, leaving 17 bases between them. This CDR3 spans 14 amino acids. Germline V gene data show CDR1 as MRHNA and CDR2 as SNTAGT. Here the CDR3 DNA reads TGTGCCAGCAGTGACTCGGACGAACGGTTGGAAACTTTCTTT. Translating it yields CASSDSDERLETFF.

The chain carries TRBV7-2 and TRBJ2-5, with D unresolved. Germline V lookup: CDR1 SGHTA, CDR2 FQGNSA. The ends were cut back, 10 bases at V and 7 bases at J, with 16 bases in the middle. The length of the CDR3 is 12 residues. DNA for the CDR3: TGTGCCATCAGTTTGGGCGGCGGGACCCAGTACTTC. Its protein is CAISLGGGTQYF.

V and J are TRBV6-1 and TRBJ2-7; 9 bases match TRBD1. The trim removed 3 bases at V and 1 base at J, leaving 7 bases unmatched. CDR1 is MNHNS and CDR2 is SASEGT in the germline V gene. This CDR3 has 16 residues. The CDR3 region has the DNA TGTGCCAGCAGTGACAGAGGGACAGGGTCATCCTACGAGCAGTACTTC. This gives the protein CASSDRGTGSSYEQYF.

The chain recombines TRBV5-1 with TRBJ2-3, with a weak D call TRBD2 (6 bases). Germline V gene sequence: CDR1 SGHRS, CDR2 YFSETQ. This CDR3 contains 14 residues. The ends were cut back, 0 bases at V and 7 bases at J, with 12 bases in the middle. This CDR3 reads CASSLAEGLHTQYF. CDR3 in DNA: TGCGCCAGCAGCTTGGCGGAGGGACTCCATACGCAGTATTTT.

This clone was seen repeatedly, ten times or more. J is TRBJ2-7 and V is TRBV3-1, with D tentatively TRBD2 (6 bases). Germline V gives CDR1 LGHDT, CDR2 YNNKEL (reference sequence). With 7 bases removed from V and 2 bases from J, the gap between germline ends came to 24 bases. This CDR3 has 17 amino acids. CDR3 in DNA: TGTGCCAGCATCTTCATGGAACTTGGGGGGTCCCCCTACGAGCAGTACTTC. The encoded protein is CASIFMELGGSPYEQYF.

Sample share makes this clone medium-sized. The rearrangement joins TRBV6-1 to TRBJ1-1; TRBD1 matches at 7 bases. Germline V gives CDR1 MNHNS, CDR2 SASEGT. The V and J ends lost 5 bases and 5 bases, in that order; junction bases with no gene match: 8. The CDR3 extends over 14 amino acids. The CDR3 protein is CASSFTGVGTEAFF. CDR3 DNA sequence: TGTGCCAGCAGTTTTACAGGGGTAGGGACTGAAGCTTTCTTT.

This clone was seen many times. The gene calls are TRBV6-2 or TRBV6-3 and TRBJ2-5; 8 bases are a match to TRBD1. The CDR3 totals 11 residues. Germline CDR1 reads MNHEY; CDR2 reads SVGEGT. V was clipped by 6 bases and J by 12 bases; unmatched bases: 6. The CDR3 sequence is CASSRDRLKYF. CDR3 coding DNA: TGTGCCAGCAGCAGGGACAGGCTAAAGTACTTC.

At least ten counts were recorded for this clone. The genes are TRBV14 and TRBJ2-2; D perhaps matches TRBD1 (6 bases). Trimming took off 5 bases at V and 2 bases at J, with 12 bases between the two ends. Looked up from germline, CDR1 is SGHDN and CDR2 is FVKESK. The length of the CDR3 is 15 residues. CDR3 sequence (DNA): TGTGCCAGCAGCGGACTGGACAGCAACACCGGGGAGCTGTTTTTT. This codes for CASSGLDSNTGELFF.